These T cell receptor beta chains were read from a single sample in a study of control samples from healthy donors and cancer patients. Clones were read by immunoSEQ multiplex PCR, and TCRdb kept only the in-frame ones, dropping some. The repertoire holds 350,000 to 450,000 clones, with 80% to 95% as singletons. Sequenced: PBMCs. Receptors originate from a middle-aged man with head and neck cancer. The CDR3 runs from the conserved cysteine through the conserved F or W. The order of the fields is J gene, D gene, V gene, clone size, CDR3 protein, CDR3 DNA. D genes are given only for firm matches. Not all rows give a size; the values are once, few, many and, for expanded clones, a class.

>TRBJ1-2|.|TRBV27|.
CASSTTYSRQRYGYTF
TGTGCCAGCAGTACCACCTACTCGAGACAGCGTTATGGCTACACCTTC
>TRBJ1-2|.|TRBV7-2|.
CATDGVKGYTF
TGTGCCACAGACGGGGTTAAGGGCTACACCTTC
>TRBJ2-7|TRBD2|TRBV5-7|.
CASSLLASGPYRRYEQYF
TGTGCCAGCAGCTTGCTGGCTAGCGGGCCCTATCGACGCTACGAGCAGTACTTC
>TRBJ1-4|.|TRBV7-6|.
CASSLVLTEMDEKLFF
TGTGCCAGCAGCTTAGTCCTTACCGAGATGGATGAAAAACTGTTTTTT
>TRBJ2-2|TRBD1|TRBV4-2|.
CASRDPGQENTGELFF
TGTGCCAGCAGGGATCCGGGACAGGAGAACACCGGGGAGCTGTTTTTT
>TRBJ1-4|.|TRBV10-3|.
CAIRPDLNEKLFF
TGTGCCATCAGGCCGGACCTTAATGAAAAACTGTTTTTT
>TRBJ2-7|.|TRBV7-8|.
CASLPMRGPSYEQYF
TGTGCCAGCCTACCGATGAGGGGACCCTCCTACGAGCAGTACTTC
>TRBJ1-4|.|TRBV28|.
CASSLRGRLGVGEKLFF
TGTGCCAGCAGTTTAAGGGGCCGTTTGGGGGTCGGTGAAAAACTGTTTTTT
>TRBJ2-1|TRBD1|TRBV7-9|.
CASSLVTGGNEQFF
TGTGCCAGCAGCTTAGTTACAGGGGGCAATGAGCAGTTCTTC
>TRBJ1-2|TRBD1|TRBV27|.
CASSLSGTGGSYGYTF
TGTGCCAGCAGTTTATCCGGGACAGGGGGCAGCTATGGCTACACCTTC
>TRBJ2-7|TRBD1|TRBV18|.
CASSPGTGSYEQYF
TGTGCCAGCTCACCTGGGACAGGGAGCTACGAGCAGTACTTC
>TRBJ1-2|.|TRBV28|.
CASSSFYELSGGYTF
TGTGCCAGCAGTAGTTTCTATGAGTTATCCGGTGGCTACACCTTC
>TRBJ2-1|TRBD2|TRBV6-5|.
CASSSLAGGLSEQFF
TGTGCCAGCAGTTCTTTAGCGGGGGGTCTGAGTGAGCAGTTCTTC
>TRBJ1-4|TRBD1|TRBV18|once
CASSQSGGTNEKLFF
TGTGCCAGCTCACAGTCAGGGGGAACTAATGAAAAACTGTTTTTT
>TRBJ1-1|.|TRBV5-6|once
CASSFGSKGAFF
TGTGCCAGCAGTTTCGGGAGCAAAGGAGCTTTCTTT
>TRBJ1-1|TRBD1|TRBV11-2|.
CASSTGQGVTEAFF
TGTGCCAGCAGCACGGGACAGGGGGTCACTGAAGCTTTCTTT
>TRBJ1-1|.|TRBV7-6|.
CASSLAGELNTEAFF
TGTGCCAGCAGCTTAGCGGGAGAGTTGAACACTGAAGCTTTCTTT
>TRBJ2-3|.|TRBV11-2|.
CASTVMGAGSDTQYF
TGTGCCAGCACCGTCATGGGGGCAGGTTCAGATACGCAGTATTTT
>TRBJ2-3|.|TRBV10-3|.
CAIRESSGADTQYF
TGTGCCATCCGGGAGTCGTCTGGGGCAGATACGCAGTATTTT
>TRBJ1-5|.|TRBV5-5|.
CASSFSGDGNQPQHF
TGTGCCAGCAGCTTCTCCGGGGATGGCAATCAGCCCCAGCATTTT
>TRBJ2-3|TRBD2|TRBV5-6|.
CASSLGLAPITDTQYF
TGTGCCAGCAGCTTGGGACTAGCGCCGATCACAGATACGCAGTATTTT
>TRBJ2-2|.|TRBV6-4|.
CASSREHSFGTGELFF
TGTGCCAGCAGTCGGGAACACAGCTTTGGGACCGGGGAGCTGTTTTTT
>TRBJ2-7|.|TRBV5-1|.
CASSPYPDSYEQYF
TGCGCCAGCAGCCCGTACCCGGACAGCTACGAGCAGTACTTC
>TRBJ2-5|TRBD1|TRBV5-4|once
CASSFFRDRQETQYF
TGTGCCAGCAGCTTCTTCCGGGACAGGCAAGAGACCCAGTACTTC
>TRBJ2-6|.|TRBV2|once
CASSEVAHGSGANVLTF
TGTGCCAGCAGTGAAGTTGCCCACGGCTCTGGGGCCAACGTCCTGACTTTC
>TRBJ1-1|.|TRBV5-6|.
CASRGGPINTEAFF
TGTGCCAGCAGAGGTGGACCGATAAACACTGAAGCTTTCTTT
>TRBJ2-7|.|TRBV12-3/TRBV12-4|.
CASRQSYEQYF
TGTGCCAGCAGGCAATCCTACGAGCAGTACTTC
>TRBJ2-3|.|TRBV5-6|.
CASSLEVITDTQYF
TGTGCCAGCAGCTTGGAAGTGATCACAGATACGCAGTATTTT
>TRBJ1-1|.|TRBV20-1|.
CSAGGRSAFF
TGCAGTGCTGGAGGACGGTCAGCTTTCTTT